This entry lists 30 T cell receptor beta chains sequenced from one sample in a study of esophageal squamous cell carcinoma under preoperative chemotherapy. The time point is: after preoperative PTX-NDP chemotherapy. One entry per CDR3 protein results from TCRdb running MiXCR on the PCR reads. There are fewer than 20,000 distinct CDR3 sequences in the sample; 46% occur only once, and around 27% lies in the top ten. Sample collection was performed from a patient given preoperative chemotherapy. These TCRs come from a human donor with esophageal squamous cell carcinoma. The donor label of this sample is uncertain.

This clonotype was recorded many times. This chain uses TRBV6-4 with TRBJ1-2; D is perhaps TRBD1 (5 bases). The CDR3 runs to 15 residues. Trimming shortened V by 6 bases and J by 0 bases, and 14 bases separated the two germline ends. From germline, CDR1 is MRHNA and CDR2 SNTAGT. The CDR3 nucleotides read TGTGCCAGCAGCAGGGAAGAAGGGTCTAACTATGGCTACACCTTC. This encodes CASSREEGSNYGYTF.

For this clonotype: One base away lies a much larger clone, so this may be a sequencing read error. Since the CDR3 does not end with the conserved phenylalanine or tryptophan, this likely comes from a read error. The chain joins TRBV10-3 to TRBJ2-1, with 9 bases matching TRBD2. The DNA end lines up better with TRBJ2-5; the J call may be wrong. CDR1 and CDR2 from the germline V gene are ENHRY and SYGVKD. The length of the CDR3 is 15 residues. CDR3 amino acids: CAISEVAGEQETQYL. The CDR3 DNA reads TGTGCCATCAGTGAGGTAGCGGGAGAACAAGAGACCCAGTACTTA.

There are many counts of this clonotype. The gene calls are TRBV7-2 and TRBJ2-7, with 10 bases lining up with TRBD2. CDR1 is SGHTA and CDR2 is FQGNSA in the germline V gene. After removal of 7 bases from V and 2 bases from J, the junction contained 5 bases not matched to a gene. This CDR3 is 14 amino acids long. The CDR3 sequence is CASKNSGGAYEQYF. Written as DNA, the CDR3 is TGTGCCAGCAAAAACAGCGGGGGGGCCTACGAGCAGTACTTC.

The rearrangement uses TRBV7-3 and TRBJ2-3; 8 nucleotides line up with TRBD2. V gave up 1 base and J gave up 6 bases; unmatched junction bases: 6. CDR1 is SGHTA and CDR2 is FQGTGA in the germline V gene. The CDR3 covers 15 residues. CDR3 in DNA: TGTGCCAGCAGCTTAAGCCGAGCTAGCGGGGATACGCAGTATTTT. It specifies CASSLSRASGDTQYF.

Turning to this clonotype: At one end, the junction sequence differs from germline, possibly due to a read error. The CDR3 region is CAGSGGCGRETQYF. The CDR3 coding sequence is TGTGCCGGCAGCGGAGGGTGTGGGCGGGAGACCCAGTACTTC. The chain recombines TRBV7-6 with TRBJ2-5; a weak D match, TRBD2 (6 bases). The germline V gene has CDR1 SGHVS and CDR2 FNYEAQ. The CDR3 is made up of 14 amino acids.

This clonotype has more than one count but fewer than ten. This rearrangement joins TRBV27 to TRBJ2-1; 12 bases agree with TRBD2. V lost 6 bases, J lost 7 bases, and 4 bases stayed unmatched. This CDR3 contains 14 residues. Germline V gene lookup returns CDR1 MNHEY and CDR2 SMNVEV (reference sequence). CDR3 nucleotides: TGTGCCAGCAGGACTAGCGGGAGAGCGAATGAGCAGTTCTTC. Its protein is CASRTSGRANEQFF.

This rearrangement joins TRBV7-9 to TRBJ2-1; 7 nucleotides agree with TRBD2. Germline V lookup: CDR1 SEHNR, CDR2 FQNEAQ (reference sequence). This CDR3 is built from 17 residues. The CDR3 loop is CGGSVGGGGGTYNEQFF. The CDR3 bases are TGTGGCGGCAGCGTGGGGGGGGGGGGGGGGACCTACAATGAGCAGTTCTTC.

As concerns this clonotype: At one end the junction does not follow the germline gene, possibly because of a read error. J is TRBJ2-4 and V is TRBV7-2; 8 bases match TRBD2. Germline CDR1 is SGHTA and CDR2 is FQGNSA. This CDR3 region has 16 residues. The CDR3 here is CASSLAGLWGKNTQYF. The CDR3 DNA sequence: TGTGCGAGCAGCTTAGCGGGGCTGTGGGGCAAAAACACTCAGTACTTC.

This clonotype was observed many times. The chain carries TRBV7-8 and TRBJ1-5, with D unclear. V lost 3 bases and J 5 bases, leaving 5 bases between the germline ends. The CDR3 totals 12 residues. Per the germline V gene, CDR1 is SGHVS and CDR2 is FQNEAQ. CDR3 loop: CASSFGDQPQHF. The CDR3 DNA reads TGTGCCAGCAGCTTCGGGGATCAGCCCCAGCATTTT.

Comment on this clonotype: A junction boundary mismatches the germline segment, possibly from a read error. The chain has TRBV7-3 and TRBJ2-3; D remains unclear. This CDR3 region has 14 residues. Germline V gene sequence: CDR1 SGHTA, CDR2 FQGTGA. In DNA, the CDR3 is TGTGCGGGCAGCGTCCCCGCGGACCGCGCCCGCCAGTATTTC. Translated, it gives CAGSVPADRARQYF.

In this sample, this clonotype turned up many times. Written as DNA, the CDR3 is TGTGCCAGCCTGCCCCCGGGACAGCTTTTTTATGGCTACACCTTC. Residues: CASLPPGQLFYGYTF. The chain joins TRBV6-7 to TRBJ1-2; 7 nucleotides line up with TRBD1. TRBV6-7 is an ORF; its function is uncertain. Trimming took 8 bases from V and 5 from J; bases not matched to a gene: 14. The CDR3 runs 15 residues.

This sequence joins TRBV27 and TRBJ2-1; possibly TRBD1 or TRBD2 for D (7 bases each). The germline CDR1 and CDR2 sequences are MNHEY and SMNVEV (reference sequence). V was cut by 4 bases and J by 10 bases, with 20 bases left in between. CDR3 size: 15 residues. CDR3 amino acids: CASSSSGTALGEQFF. CDR3 DNA: TGTGCCAGCAGTTCCAGCGGGACAGCCCTCGGGGAGCAGTTCTTC.

The CDR3 DNA reads TGTGCCAGCAGCCGCTTAGGAGAAAGCAACACCGGGGAGCTGTTTTTT. This translates into CASSRLGESNTGELFF. The chain employs TRBV5-4 and TRBJ2-2; D is ambiguous. Germline CDR1 and CDR2: SGHNT and YYREEE (reference sequence). CDR3 length equals 16 residues. Between the trimmed V and J ends, which lost 4 bases and 2 bases, there was a span of 15 bases.

This sequence joins TRBV11-2 and TRBJ2-5, with TRBD2 matching 13 bases. The closer fit of TRBJ2-7 to the DNA end suggests the J call may be wrong. The CDR3 loop spans 15 amino acids. Germline-derived CDR1 and CDR2 are SGHAT and FQNNGV. CDR3 sequence (DNA): TGTGCCAGCAGCCCCCGGACTAGCGGGGGCTACGAGCAGTACTTC. Translating it yields CASSPRTSGGYEQYF.

CDR3 protein: CASSPFANTGAQFF. DNA for the CDR3: TGTGCCAGCAGCCCGTTTGCGAACACCGGGGCGCAGTTTTTT. V gene TRBV7-2 combines with J gene TRBJ2-2; D assignment may be TRBD1 or TRBD2 (5 bases each). The CDR3 runs 14 residues. Trimming removed 5 bases at V and 16 bases at J, with 23 bases between. Germline loops: CDR1 SGHTA, CDR2 FQGNSA.

Sample share makes this clonotype medium-sized. The genes are TRBV6-1 and TRBJ2-1, with 7 bases aligning to TRBD2. The J call may be incorrect, as the DNA end agrees better with TRBJ2-5. CDR1 is MNHNS and CDR2 is SASEGT in the germline V gene. There are 14 residues in the CDR3. CDR3 residues: CASNPDPSGGAQYF. In DNA, the CDR3 is TGTGCCAGCAATCCAGACCCCTCTGGGGGGGCCCAGTACTTC.

This clonotype was counted many times. The chain is built from TRBV27 and TRBJ2-1; no clear D. Trimming pared 6 bases from V and 1 base from J, leaving 13 bases between. Germline V gene data show CDR1 as MNHEY and CDR2 as SMNVEV (reference sequence). CDR3 length: 15 amino acids. The CDR3 DNA follows: TGTGCCAGCAGACGTAAGGTTGTGTCCTACAATGAGCAGTTCTTC. Residues: CASRRKVVSYNEQFF.

The rearrangement joins TRBV11-3 to TRBJ2-1, with D perhaps being TRBD1 or TRBD2 (5 bases each). The DNA matches TRBJ2-7 better at its end, which makes the J call doubtful. The V gene's germline CDR1 is SGHNT and CDR2 YENEEA. The CDR3 is 14 residues long. This CDR3 is CASSLRGTSHEQYF. The CDR3 DNA reads as TGTGCCAGCAGCTTAAGAGGGACCAGCCACGAGCAGTACTTC.

The table lists this clonotype with many counts. The chain is built from TRBV7-2 and TRBJ2-1; 7 positions match TRBD2. With 2 bases clipped from V and 8 bases from J, the junction kept 9 bases outside the gene matches. The V gene's germline CDR1 is SGHTA and CDR2 FQGNSA. The CDR3 extends over 15 amino acids. CDR3 region: CASSLSRGRAHEQFF. CDR3 DNA: TGTGCCAGCAGCTTATCCCGTGGGAGGGCCCATGAGCAGTTCTTC. Filled out from reference TRBV7-2 and TRBJ2-1, the complete variable domain reads GAGVSQSPSNKVTEKGKDVELRCDPISGHTALYWYRQSLGQGLEFLIYFQGNSAPDKSGLPSDRFSAERTGGSVSTLTIQRTQQEDSAVYLCASSLSRGRAHEQFFGPGTRLTVL.

Comment on this clonotype: An end of the junction differs from the germline gene, which may be a read error. The CDR3: CASRILGSGRDQETQYF. CDR3 DNA sequence: TGTGCCAGCAGGATACTAGGCAGCGGCCGTGACCAAGAGACGCAGTATTTC. The chain carries TRBV7-2 and TRBJ2-3, with D perhaps TRBD2 (5 bases). The CDR3 sequence is 17 residues long. CDR1 and CDR2 (germline): SGHTA, FQGNSA. The full variable domain, rest sourced from reference TRBV7-2 and TRBJ2-3, is GAGVSQSPSNKVTEKGKDVELRCDPISGHTALYWYRQSLGQGLEFLIYFQGNSAPDKSGLPSDRFSAERTGGSVSTLTIQRTQQEDSAVYLCASRILGSGRDQETQYFGPGTRLTVL.

This clonotype came up once. J is TRBJ2-1 and V is TRBV12-3 or TRBV12-4; no clear D. CDR3 length: 12 residues. V shed 8 bases and J shed 10 bases, with 15 bases lying between them. The CDR3 reads CASGLRSSEQFF. The CDR3, as DNA: TGTGCCAGCGGGCTGCGGAGTAGCGAGCAGTTCTTC.

This chain uses TRBV6-1 with TRBJ2-1, with D perhaps TRBD2 (6 bases). The J call is uncertain, as TRBJ2-7 better fits the DNA end. The CDR3 contains 13 residues. Per germline, CDR1 MNHNS and CDR2 SASEGT. The CDR3 is CASSAGLFYEQYF. As DNA, the CDR3 is TGTGCCAGCAGTGCCGGACTATTCTACGAGCAGTACTTC.

The chain has TRBV7-9 and TRBJ2-1; D is ambiguous. The CDR3 contains 13 residues. Per the germline V gene, CDR1 is SEHNR and CDR2 is FQNEAQ (reference sequence). Trimming left V 2 bases short and J 5 bases short, with 7 bases between. The CDR3 loop is CASSLIRDNEQFF. CDR3 nucleotides: TGTGCCAGCAGCTTAATTCGGGACAATGAGCAGTTCTTC.

This clonotype occurred a few times. The chain carries TRBV27 and TRBJ1-1; D might be TRBD1 (6 bases). The V end was cut by 7 bases, the J end by 4 bases, with 16 bases between. This CDR3 comprises 14 residues. Germline V gives CDR1 MNHEY, CDR2 SMNVEV (reference sequence). The CDR3 loop reads CASTPGQGFTEAFF. The CDR3 coding sequence is TGTGCCAGCACCCCGGGACAAGGATTCACTGAAGCTTTCTTT.

This clonotype was counted between two and nine times. The chain combines TRBV10-2 with TRBJ2-5, with D perhaps TRBD1 or TRBD2 (5 bases each). The closer fit of TRBJ2-7 to the DNA end suggests the J call may be wrong. The CDR3 loop spans 14 amino acids. CDR1 is WSHSY, CDR2 SAAADI, per germline. The CDR3: CATSLAGSTYEQYF. In nucleotides, the CDR3 is TGCGCCACGTCTCTAGCAGGGTCCACCTACGAGCAGTACTTC.

The chain employs TRBV19 and TRBJ2-5, with 9 bases identical to TRBD1. The J call may be in error: the DNA end matches TRBJ2-1 better. CDR3 length: 14 residues. Per the germline V gene, CDR1 is LNHDA and CDR2 is SQIVND (reference sequence). The CDR3 is CASQGQGASGGQFF. The CDR3 DNA reads as TGTGCCAGCCAGGGACAGGGTGCCTCCGGAGGGCAGTTCTTC.

The V gene is TRBV7-6, the J gene TRBJ1-4; possibly TRBD1 for D (5 bases). The CDR3 is 15 residues long. V shed 1 base and J shed 7 bases, with 13 bases lying between them. Germline V gene sequence: CDR1 SGHVS, CDR2 FNYEAQ. This CDR3 is CASSLDPGVGEKLFF. The DNA for the CDR3 is TGTGCCAGCAGCTTAGATCCGGGGGTTGGTGAAAAACTGTTTTTT. Full variable domain (missing parts from reference TRBV7-6 and TRBJ1-4): GAGVSQSPRYKVTKRGQDVALRCDPISGHVSLYWYRQALGQGPEFLTYFNYEAQQDKSGLPNDRFSAERPEGSISTLTIQRTEQRDSAMYRCASSLDPGVGEKLFFGSGTQLSVL.

This chain links TRBV11-3 with TRBJ2-7; either TRBD1 or TRBD2 may fit D (6 bases each). CDR3 length: 12 amino acids. From germline, CDR1 is SGHNT and CDR2 YENEEA. Trimming pared 5 bases from V and 5 bases from J, leaving 10 bases between. The CDR3 DNA reads TGTGCCAGCAGCGGGGGGCTCAACGAGCAGTACTTC. Amino acid sequence: CASSGGLNEQYF.

The chain is built from TRBV7-2 and TRBJ2-5, with D possibly matching TRBD2 (5 bases). Matching the DNA end better, TRBJ2-1 makes the J call doubtful. Germline CDR1 is SGHTA and CDR2 is FQGNSA. This CDR3 is 14 amino acids long. The CDR3 protein is CASSLARASEEQFF. The CDR3 nucleotides are TGTGCCAGCAGCTTAGCGCGGGCTTCAGAGGAGCAGTTCTTC.

The chain couples TRBV7-3 to TRBJ2-3; 12 bases are a match to TRBD2. CDR3 length: 16 amino acids. Germline CDR1 and CDR2: SGHTA and FQGTGA. V lost 5 bases to trimming and J lost 1 base; unmatched junction nucleotides: 4. The CDR3 reads CASSTRLAGGTDTQYF. The DNA for the CDR3 is TGTGCCAGCAGCACACGACTAGCGGGAGGCACAGATACGCAGTATTTT.